Listed here are 25 T cell receptor beta chains from one sample, sequenced in a study of blood T cell repertoires in COVID-19. The repertoire was sequenced with immunoSEQ multiplex PCR; TCRdb's copy has only in-frame clones and lacks some. This sample has 200,000 or so clones, with about nine tenths found just once. Sequencing was done on a sample of peripheral blood. All receptors come from a man aged 70 or older with active or convalescent COVID-19.

This clone showed up just once. This rearrangement joins TRBV3-1 (or the pseudogene TRBV3-2) to TRBJ1-1; no firm D call. CDR3 size: 13 residues. Germline V gene lookup returns CDR1 LGHDT and CDR2 YNNKEL (reference sequence). Trimming removed 0 bases from V and 10 bases from J, with 12 bases in between. CDR3 amino acids: CASSQEYSGRAFF. The CDR3 nucleotides read TGTGCCAGCAGCCAAGAATACTCGGGGAGAGCTTTCTTT.

The chain recombines TRBV5-4 with TRBJ1-2; possible D gene TRBD1, 5 bases. Germline V gene lookup returns CDR1 SGHNT and CDR2 YYREEE (reference sequence). With 5 bases removed from V and 6 bases from J, the gap between germline ends came to 17 bases. The CDR3 loop spans 14 amino acids. The CDR3 loop is CASSSSLWGDGYTF. The CDR3 DNA sequence: TGTGCCAGCAGTTCTAGCTTATGGGGGGATGGCTACACCTTC. Together with reference TRBV5-4 and TRBJ1-2, the CDR3 gives the full variable domain: ETGVTQSPTHLIKTRGQQVTLRCSSQSGHNTVSWYQQALGQGPQFIFQYYREEENGRGNFPPRFSGLQFPNYSSELNVNALELDDSALYLCASSSSLWGDGYTFGSGTRLTVV.

The rearrangement links TRBV4-3 to TRBJ2-3, with TRBD2 matching over 7 bases. This CDR3 has 17 residues. CDR1 LGHNA and CDR2 YSLEER come from the germline V gene. Trimming removed 3 bases from V and 8 bases from J; junction bases left unmatched: 17. The CDR3 DNA reads TGCGCCAGCAGCCAGGGGGATACCGGGACTACCTCTGCTACGCAGTATTTT. It codes for CASSQGDTGTTSATQYF.

This chain joins TRBV4-3 and TRBJ1-5; D possibly corresponds to TRBD1 (5 bases). This CDR3 region has 14 residues. Germline loops: CDR1 LGHNA, CDR2 YSLEER. Deletions cut 5 bases from V and 6 bases from J, with 14 bases between. The CDR3 nucleotides are TGCGCCAGCAGCGCGACAGCTTTGGGTCAGCCCCAGCATTTT. Protein sequence: CASSATALGQPQHF.

This clone showed up just a few times. The chain couples TRBV27 to TRBJ2-7, with TRBD2 identical over 8 bases. The CDR3 is made up of 16 amino acids. Trimming removed 4 bases from V and 2 bases from J; junction bases left unmatched: 10. Per the germline V gene, CDR1 is MNHEY and CDR2 is SMNVEV (reference sequence). The CDR3 here is CASSSGGGRTTYEQYF. In DNA, the CDR3 is TGTGCCAGCAGTTCGGGCGGGGGGCGTACCACCTACGAGCAGTACTTC.

V usage is TRBV5-1 and J usage is TRBJ2-2; 16 bases line up with TRBD2. The CDR3 is made up of 16 amino acids. Germline V gene data show CDR1 as SGHRS and CDR2 as YFSETQ. J lost 9 bases, V lost 4 bases, and 6 bases had no gene match. CDR3 sequence reads: CASSPGLAGGIRELFF. As DNA, the CDR3 is TGCGCCAGCAGCCCGGGACTAGCGGGGGGGATCCGGGAGCTGTTTTTT.

The chain is built from TRBV7-9 and TRBJ2-5, with D maybe TRBD1 (6 bases). CDR3 length: 13 residues. The germline V and J ends were trimmed by 2 bases and 5 bases, with 9 bases remaining between them. CDR1 and CDR2 (germline): SEHNR, FQNEAQ (reference sequence). In DNA form, the CDR3 reads TGTGCCAGCAGCTTACAGGGGCCCGAGACCCAGTACTTC. Translating gives CASSLQGPETQYF.

The chain joins TRBV27 to TRBJ1-1, with 8 bases aligning to TRBD1. CDR3 length: 16 amino acids. CDR1 is MNHEY, CDR2 SMNVEV, per germline (reference sequence). The V segment lost 6 bases and the J segment 5 bases; nucleotides outside the gene matches: 14. The CDR3 here is CASSTVSTGGLTEAFF. The CDR3 DNA sequence: TGTGCCAGCAGCACAGTCTCTACAGGGGGATTAACTGAAGCTTTCTTT.

This sequence joins TRBV25-1 and TRBJ1-4; TRBD1 aligns across 10 bases. The CDR3 length is 16 residues. Germline assignment: CDR1 MGHDK and CDR2 SYGVNS. J lost 8 bases, V lost 5 bases, and 11 bases had no gene match. The chain's CDR3 is CASSQVTGGAGEKLFF. The DNA of the CDR3 is TGTGCCAGCAGTCAGGTGACAGGGGGCGCGGGCGAAAAACTGTTTTTT.

The chain uses TRBV6-2 or TRBV6-3 and TRBJ2-3; D might be TRBD1 (6 bases). The V gene lost 2 bases and the J gene lost 2 bases, with 8 bases spanning the gap. Germline V gives CDR1 MNHEY, CDR2 SVGEGT. The CDR3 contains 14 residues. The CDR3 protein is CASSYDRYTDTQYF. DNA for the CDR3: TGTGCCAGCAGTTACGACAGGTACACAGATACGCAGTATTTT.

The DNA for the CDR3 is TGTGCCAGCAAACTTTCAGGGGTCTACGAGCAGTACTTC. This encodes CASKLSGVYEQYF. The chain uses TRBV28 and TRBJ2-7; tentatively, D is TRBD1 (6 bases). This CDR3 contains 13 residues. The V end was cut by 7 bases, the J end by 3 bases, with 13 bases between. Germline V gene sequence: CDR1 MDHEN, CDR2 SYDVKM.

The V and J genes are TRBV4-1 and TRBJ2-7; TRBD2 aligns across 9 bases. CDR1 is MGHRA and CDR2 is YSYEKL in the germline V gene. The CDR3 has 16 residues. V lost 0 bases and J lost 3; bases outside the gene matches: 6. This CDR3 is CASSQDRAGGSYEQYF. The CDR3 nucleotides read TGCGCCAGCAGCCAAGATAGAGCGGGGGGTAGCTACGAGCAGTACTTC.

This chain connects TRBV10-3 to TRBJ2-3; 11 nucleotides align to TRBD2. The V gene end was trimmed by 0 bases and the J gene end by 2 bases; junction bases not matched to a gene: 1. From germline, CDR1 is ENHRY and CDR2 SYGVKD. This CDR3 has 16 residues. CDR3 sequence reads: CAISESLAGVTDTQYF. The CDR3 DNA follows: TGTGCCATCAGTGAGTCACTAGCGGGGGTCACAGATACGCAGTATTTT.

This clone was picked up one time. The CDR3 protein is CARSYDFRRLNTEAFF. The CDR3 DNA is TGTGCCAGAAGCTACGATTTCAGGCGTTTGAACACTGAAGCTTTCTTT. The J gene is TRBJ1-1, the V gene TRBV5-3; no reliable D call. TRBV5-3 is an open reading frame, and its role is uncertain. The CDR3 length is 16 residues. With 3 bases removed from V and 0 bases from J, the gap between germline ends came to 15 bases.

The chain is built from TRBV9 and TRBJ2-6, with unresolved D. Trimming left V 0 bases short and J 0 bases short, with 7 bases between. CDR3 length equals 16 residues. Germline CDR1 is SGDLS and CDR2 is YYNGEE. This CDR3 is CASSVAQLSGANVLTF. CDR3 DNA: TGTGCCAGCAGCGTAGCACAGCTCTCTGGGGCCAACGTCCTGACTTTC.

This chain uses TRBV10-2 with TRBJ2-7; possibly TRBD2 for D (6 bases). V was clipped by 5 bases and J by 5 bases, with 16 bases between them. The germline gives CDR1 WSHSY, CDR2 SAAADI. CDR3 length equals 14 residues. CDR3 sequence: CASSPTTGVHEQYF. The CDR3 DNA sequence: TGCGCCAGCAGTCCTACCACGGGGGTCCACGAGCAGTACTTC.

The chain employs TRBV25-1 and TRBJ2-1, with 12 bases aligning to TRBD2. Germline V lookup: CDR1 MGHDK, CDR2 SYGVNS. This CDR3 contains 16 residues. With 1 base clipped from V and 7 bases from J, the junction kept 5 bases outside the gene matches. The CDR3 loop is CASSELLAGGKNEQFF. CDR3 nucleotides: TGTGCCAGCAGTGAATTACTAGCGGGAGGTAAGAATGAGCAGTTCTTC. Full variable domain (outside the CDR3, taken from reference TRBV25-1 and TRBJ2-1): EADIYQTPRYLVIGTGKKITLECSQTMGHDKMYWYQQDPGMELHLIHYSYGVNSTEKGDLSSESTVSRIRTEHFPLTLESARPSHTSQYLCASSELLAGGKNEQFFGPGTRLTVL.

The rearrangement links TRBV6-6 to TRBJ2-7; 7 nucleotides agree with TRBD2. V dropped 7 bases and J dropped 5; count of bases not matched to a gene: 11. The length of the CDR3 is 14 residues. CDR1 and CDR2 from the germline V gene are MNHNY and SVGAGI (reference sequence). CDR3 DNA: TGTGCCAGCACCGAATGGGAGGGCCGTAACGAGCAGTACTTC. This gives the protein CASTEWEGRNEQYF.

The gene calls are TRBV19 and TRBJ2-7, with TRBD2 matching over 9 bases. Losses at the gene ends were 4 bases for V and 5 bases for J; bases not matched to a gene: 15. CDR3 length: 17 residues. Germline V gives CDR1 LNHDA, CDR2 SQIVND (reference sequence). CDR3: CASSTPRPGLASHEQYF. The CDR3 nucleotides are TGTGCCAGTAGTACACCCCGCCCGGGACTAGCTTCCCACGAGCAGTACTTC.

This clone was seen more than once but under ten times. This chain connects TRBV7-8 to TRBJ1-6; D is perhaps TRBD1 (6 bases). This CDR3 has 18 residues. V lost 2 bases and J 0 bases, leaving 14 bases between the germline ends. Germline V gene data show CDR1 as SGHVS and CDR2 as FQNEAQ. CDR3 sequence: CASSLFGRTDSYNSPLHF. CDR3 nucleotides: TGTGCCAGCAGCTTATTTGGACGGACAGACTCCTATAATTCACCCCTCCACTTT.

This chain uses TRBV27 with TRBJ1-3; unclear D gene. Germline assignment: CDR1 MNHEY and CDR2 SMNVEV (reference sequence). Between the trimmed V and J ends, which lost 6 bases and 0 bases, there was a span of 15 bases. CDR3 length: 16 amino acids. CDR3: CASSRGRELSGNTIYF. CDR3 bases: TGTGCCAGCAGCCGAGGGCGGGAACTCTCTGGAAACACCATATATTTT.

This chain uses TRBV19 with TRBJ2-1; D might be TRBD1 (5 bases). This CDR3 comprises 14 residues. Germline-derived CDR1 and CDR2 are LNHDA and SQIVND (reference sequence). V dropped 1 base and J dropped 4 bases, with 8 bases sitting between them. CDR3 DNA sequence: TGTGCCAGTAGTATAGGGGGCAGATACAATGAGCAGTTCTTC. It yields the protein CASSIGGRYNEQFF.

This rearrangement joins TRBV10-3 to TRBJ1-1; perhaps TRBD1 as D (5 bases). The CDR3 length is 14 residues. Germline V CDR1 and CDR2: ENHRY, SYGVKD. V was trimmed by 10 bases and J by 3 bases, leaving 18 bases between them. CDR3 loop: CATAKDTVYTEAFF. DNA of the CDR3: TGTGCCACGGCTAAGGACACCGTATACACTGAAGCTTTCTTT.

CDR3 bases: TGTGCCAGCTCACCCCAAAATGAGCAGTTCTTC. Its protein product is CASSPQNEQFF. The J gene is TRBJ2-1, the V gene TRBV18; D call uncertain. The CDR3 runs to 11 residues. V was trimmed by 3 bases and J by 7 bases, leaving 4 bases between them. Germline assignment: CDR1 KGHSH and CDR2 LQKENI. Full variable domain (missing parts from reference TRBV18 and TRBJ2-1): NAGVMQNPRHLVRRRGQEARLRCSPMKGHSHVYWYRQLPEEGLKFMVYLQKENIIDESGMPKERFSAEFPKEGPSILRIQQVVRGDSAAYFCASSPQNEQFFGPGTRLTVL.

CDR3 protein: CASSRNSGGPDTQYF. Here the CDR3 DNA reads TGTGCCAGCAGCCGTAATAGCGGGGGGCCCGATACGCAGTATTTT. This chain links TRBV7-9 with TRBJ2-3; TRBD2 matches at 10 bases. The CDR3 contains 15 residues. Germline V CDR1 and CDR2: SEHNR, FQNEAQ (reference sequence). V lost 5 bases to trimming and J lost 6 bases; unmatched junction nucleotides: 8.